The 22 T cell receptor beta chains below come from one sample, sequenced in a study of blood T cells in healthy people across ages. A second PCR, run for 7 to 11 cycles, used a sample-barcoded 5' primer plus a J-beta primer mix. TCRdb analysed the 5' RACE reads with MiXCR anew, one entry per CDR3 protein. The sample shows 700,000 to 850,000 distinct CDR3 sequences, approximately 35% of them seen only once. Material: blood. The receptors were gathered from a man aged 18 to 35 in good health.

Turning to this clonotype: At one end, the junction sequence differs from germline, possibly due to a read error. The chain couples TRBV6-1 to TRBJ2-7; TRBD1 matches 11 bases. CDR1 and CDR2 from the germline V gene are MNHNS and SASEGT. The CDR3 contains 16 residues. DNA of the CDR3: TGTGCCAGCAGTCCATGGGACAGGGGGTCCCCCTACAAGCAGTACTTC. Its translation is CASSPWDRGSPYKQYF.

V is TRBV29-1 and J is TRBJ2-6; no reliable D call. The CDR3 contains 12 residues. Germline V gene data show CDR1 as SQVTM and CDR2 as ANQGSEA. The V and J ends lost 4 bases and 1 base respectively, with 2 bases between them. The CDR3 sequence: CSVASGANVLTF. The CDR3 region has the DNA TGCAGCGTTGCATCTGGGGCCAACGTCCTGACTTTC.

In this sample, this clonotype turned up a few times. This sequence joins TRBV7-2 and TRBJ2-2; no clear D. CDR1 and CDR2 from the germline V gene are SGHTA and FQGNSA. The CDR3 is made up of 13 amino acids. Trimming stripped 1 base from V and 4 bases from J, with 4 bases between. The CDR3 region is CASSLEATGELFF. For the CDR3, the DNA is TGTGCCAGCAGCTTAGAGGCCACCGGGGAGCTGTTTTTT.

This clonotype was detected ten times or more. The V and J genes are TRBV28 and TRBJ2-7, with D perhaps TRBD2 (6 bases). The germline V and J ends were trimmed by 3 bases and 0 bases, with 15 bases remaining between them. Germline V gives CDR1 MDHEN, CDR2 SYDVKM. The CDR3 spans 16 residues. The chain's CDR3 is CASSFHLASLSYEQYF. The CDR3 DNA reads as TGTGCCAGCAGTTTCCACCTAGCGTCACTCTCCTACGAGCAGTACTTC.

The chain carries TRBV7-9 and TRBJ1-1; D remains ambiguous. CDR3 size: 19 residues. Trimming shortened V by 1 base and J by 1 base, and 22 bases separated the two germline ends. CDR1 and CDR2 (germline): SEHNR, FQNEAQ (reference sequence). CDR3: CASSLVRTVTDSPNTEAFF. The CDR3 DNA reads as TGTGCCAGCAGCTTAGTAAGGACGGTTACCGACTCACCGAACACTGAAGCTTTCTTT.

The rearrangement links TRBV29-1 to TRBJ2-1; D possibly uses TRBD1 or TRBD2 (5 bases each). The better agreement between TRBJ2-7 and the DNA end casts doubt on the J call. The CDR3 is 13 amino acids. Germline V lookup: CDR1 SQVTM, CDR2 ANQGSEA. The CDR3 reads CSARDGSYNEQYF. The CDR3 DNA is TGCAGCGCCCGGGACGGTTCCTACAATGAGCAGTACTTC.

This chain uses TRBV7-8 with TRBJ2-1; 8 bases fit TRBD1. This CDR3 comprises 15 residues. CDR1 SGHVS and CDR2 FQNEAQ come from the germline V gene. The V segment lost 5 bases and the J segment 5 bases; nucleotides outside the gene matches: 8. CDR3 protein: CASSQWGQENNEQFF. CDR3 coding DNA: TGTGCCAGCAGCCAATGGGGACAGGAGAACAATGAGCAGTTCTTC.

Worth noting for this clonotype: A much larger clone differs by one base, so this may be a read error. This CDR3 is CASSFRQRDGGGEQFF. CDR3 coding DNA: TGTGCCAGCAGTTTCCGCCAAAGGGACGGGGGGGGTGAGCAGTTCTTC. This chain links TRBV12-3 or TRBV12-4 with TRBJ2-1; 8 bases fit TRBD2. The CDR3 is made up of 16 amino acids. With V trimmed by 3 bases and J by 9 bases, 13 bases remained unmatched.

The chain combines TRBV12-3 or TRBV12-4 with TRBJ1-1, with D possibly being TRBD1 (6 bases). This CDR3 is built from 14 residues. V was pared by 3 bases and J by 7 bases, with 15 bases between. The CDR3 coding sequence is TGTGCCAGCAGTTTCCCAGGGACAAAACGTGAAGCTTTCTTT. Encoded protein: CASSFPGTKREAFF.

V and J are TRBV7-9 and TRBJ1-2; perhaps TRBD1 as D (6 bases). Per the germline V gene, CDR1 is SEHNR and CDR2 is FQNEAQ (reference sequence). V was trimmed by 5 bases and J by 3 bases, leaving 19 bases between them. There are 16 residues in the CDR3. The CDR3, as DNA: TGTGCCAGCAGCCGGGACAACTCCTTTGCCTACTATGGCTACACCTTC. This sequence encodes CASSRDNSFAYYGYTF. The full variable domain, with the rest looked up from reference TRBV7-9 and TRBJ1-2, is DTGVSQNPRHKITKRGQNVTFRCDPISEHNRLYWYRQTLGQGPEFLTYFQNEAQLEKSRLLSDRFSAERPKGSFSTLEIQRTEQGDSAMYLCASSRDNSFAYYGYTFGSGTRLTVV.

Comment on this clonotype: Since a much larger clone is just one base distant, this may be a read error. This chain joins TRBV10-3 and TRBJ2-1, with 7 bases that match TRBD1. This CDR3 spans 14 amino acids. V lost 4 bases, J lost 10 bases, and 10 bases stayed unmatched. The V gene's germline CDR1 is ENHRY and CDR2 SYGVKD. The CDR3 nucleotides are TGTGCCATCAGTGGTTACAGGGGTTCCTACGAGCAGTTCTTC. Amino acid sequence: CAISGYRGSYEQFF.

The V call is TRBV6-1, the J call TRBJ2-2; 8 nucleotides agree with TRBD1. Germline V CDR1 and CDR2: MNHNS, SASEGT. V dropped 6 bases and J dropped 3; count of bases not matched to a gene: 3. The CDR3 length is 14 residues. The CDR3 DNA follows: TGTGCCAGCAGCCCGACAGGGGACACCGGGGAGCTGTTTTTT. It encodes CASSPTGDTGELFF.

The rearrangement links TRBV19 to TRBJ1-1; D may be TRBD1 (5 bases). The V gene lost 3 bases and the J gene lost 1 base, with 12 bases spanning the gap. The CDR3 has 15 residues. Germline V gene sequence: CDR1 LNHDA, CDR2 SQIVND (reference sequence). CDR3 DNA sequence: TGTGCCAGTAGTATGTATGGGGCTACGAACACTGAAGCTTTCTTT. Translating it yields CASSMYGATNTEAFF.

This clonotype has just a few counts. CDR3 protein: CASSWTSGASRHYEQYF. The CDR3 DNA follows: TGTGCCAGCAGCTGGACTAGCGGGGCATCCCGGCACTACGAGCAGTACTTC. The J gene is TRBJ2-7, the V gene TRBV7-9, with 12 bases identical to TRBD2. Germline V gene lookup returns CDR1 SEHNR and CDR2 FQNEAQ (reference sequence). This CDR3 spans 17 amino acids. After removal of 4 bases from V and 3 bases from J, the junction contained 10 bases not matched to a gene.

CDR3: CASNRKNRETGDTQYF. The CDR3 DNA reads as TGTGCCAGCAACCGGAAAAACAGGGAGACAGGGGATACGCAGTATTTT. This chain uses TRBV14 with TRBJ2-3; 7 nucleotides agree with TRBD1. The ends lost 7 bases at V and 6 bases at J; junction bases unmatched: 16. The germline CDR1 and CDR2 sequences are SGHDN and FVKESK. The CDR3 has 16 amino acids.

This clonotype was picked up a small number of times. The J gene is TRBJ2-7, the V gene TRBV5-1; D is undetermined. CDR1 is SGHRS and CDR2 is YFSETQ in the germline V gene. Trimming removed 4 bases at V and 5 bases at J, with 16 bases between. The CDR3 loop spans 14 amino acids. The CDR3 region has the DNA TGCGCCAGCAGCAAATTGGACGGAGAGGACGAGCAGTACTTC. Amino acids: CASSKLDGEDEQYF.

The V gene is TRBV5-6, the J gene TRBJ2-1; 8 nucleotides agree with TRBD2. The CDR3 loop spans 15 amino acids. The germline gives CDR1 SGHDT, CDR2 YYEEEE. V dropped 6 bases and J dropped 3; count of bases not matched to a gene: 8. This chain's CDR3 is CASIHSGESYNEQFF. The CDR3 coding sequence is TGTGCCAGCATCCATAGCGGGGAGAGCTACAATGAGCAGTTCTTC.

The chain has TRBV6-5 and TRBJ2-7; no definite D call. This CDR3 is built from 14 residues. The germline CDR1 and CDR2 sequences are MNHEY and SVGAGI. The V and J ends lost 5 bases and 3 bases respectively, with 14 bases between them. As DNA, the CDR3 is TGTGCCAGCAGTGCCCACCGGGCCAACTACGAGCAGTACTTC. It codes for CASSAHRANYEQYF.

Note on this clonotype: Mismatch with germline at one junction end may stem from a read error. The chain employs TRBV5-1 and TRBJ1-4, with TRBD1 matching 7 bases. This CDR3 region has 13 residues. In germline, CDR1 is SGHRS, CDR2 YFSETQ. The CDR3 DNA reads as TGCGCCAGCAGCGACAGGGTTAATGGAAAACTGTTTTTT. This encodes CASSDRVNGKLFF.

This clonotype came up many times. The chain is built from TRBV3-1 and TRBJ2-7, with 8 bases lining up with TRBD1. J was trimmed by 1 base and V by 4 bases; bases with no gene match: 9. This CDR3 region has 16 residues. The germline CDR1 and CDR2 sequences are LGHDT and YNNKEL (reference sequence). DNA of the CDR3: TGTGCCAGCAGCCCCCTTGGTGGACAGGGATCCTACGAGCAGTACTTC. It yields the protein CASSPLGGQGSYEQYF.

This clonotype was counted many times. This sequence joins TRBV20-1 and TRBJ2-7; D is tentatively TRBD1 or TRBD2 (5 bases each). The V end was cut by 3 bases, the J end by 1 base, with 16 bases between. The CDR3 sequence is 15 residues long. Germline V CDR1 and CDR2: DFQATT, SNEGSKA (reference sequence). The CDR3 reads CSASPTGTLSYEQYF. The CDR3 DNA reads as TGCAGTGCTAGCCCGACCGGGACGTTATCCTACGAGCAGTACTTC.

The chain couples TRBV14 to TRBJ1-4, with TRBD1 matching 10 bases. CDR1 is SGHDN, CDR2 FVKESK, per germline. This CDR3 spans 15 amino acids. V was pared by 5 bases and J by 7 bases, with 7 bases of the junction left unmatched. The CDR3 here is CASSRRTGGLEKLFF. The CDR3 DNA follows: TGTGCCAGCAGCAGGAGGACAGGGGGGCTTGAAAAACTGTTTTTT.